The source of this T cell receptor (beta chain) is a study of blood T cell repertoires in COVID-19. Participant ages covered roughly 18 to 89 years across approximately 25 US areas. From germline, CDR1 is LNHNV and CDR2 YYDKDF (reference sequence). The CDR3 loop spans 15 amino acids. The J segment lost 9 bases and the V segment lost 5 bases, leaving 8 bases of the junction unmatched. Method: immunoSEQ multiplex PCR; TCRdb's copy keeps in-frame clones and lacks some. Here the sample spans 200,000 or so clones, about 87% being singletons. The sample taken for sequencing was PBMCs or T cells enriched from blood (not recorded which). This receptor was obtained from a woman younger than 45 who had recovered from COVID-19. The chain has TRBV15 and TRBJ1-4, with 11 bases fitting TRBD1. The CDR3 reads CATSLSGTGGQKLFF. The CDR3 nucleotides are TGTGCCACCAGCCTCTCCGGGACAGGGGGGCAAAAACTGTTTTTT.